This is a list of T cell receptor beta chains from one sample in a study of early T cells in non-severe SARS-CoV-2 infection. TCRdb reanalysed the 5' RACE reads using MiXCR and keeps one entry per CDR3 protein. This table holds 85,000 to 120,000 distinct CDR3 sequences, under 15% found once. Sequencing used whole blood. The receptors were gathered from an adult who was a healthcare worker with PCR-confirmed SARS-CoV-2 infection or an uninfected control (not recorded which). CDR3s include the opening cysteine and the closing phenylalanine or tryptophan. Fields, in order: V gene, J gene, clone size, D gene, CDR3 protein, CDR3 DNA. D genes are given only for firm matches. The listing skips clone size in some rows; elsewhere it reads once, few, many or a size class.

v_gene: TRBV3-1
j_gene: TRBJ2-7
abundance: many
d_gene: TRBD1
CDR3aa: CASSLGTAYEQYF
CDR3nt: TGTGCCAGCAGTCTCGGGACAGCCTACGAGCAGTACTTC

v_gene: TRBV19
j_gene: TRBJ2-1
abundance: .
d_gene: TRBD2
CDR3aa: CAVALAGGYDQFF
CDR3nt: TGTGCCGTTGCCCTAGCGGGAGGGTATGATCAGTTCTTC

v_gene: TRBV5-5
j_gene: TRBJ2-3
abundance: .
d_gene: TRBD2
CDR3aa: CASSLTSGFDTQYF
CDR3nt: TGTGCCAGCAGCTTGACTAGCGGATTTGATACGCAGTATTTT

v_gene: TRBV7-9
j_gene: TRBJ2-1
abundance: .
d_gene: .
CDR3aa: CASSRGSYNEQFF
CDR3nt: TGTGCCAGCAGCCGGGGGTCATACAATGAGCAGTTCTTC

v_gene: TRBV6-1
j_gene: TRBJ1-4
abundance: few
d_gene: .
CDR3aa: CATGGEKLFF
CDR3nt: TGTGCCACTGGGGGTGAAAAACTGTTTTTT

v_gene: TRBV28
j_gene: TRBJ1-2
abundance: many
d_gene: .
CDR3aa: CASFTRGDFYGYTF
CDR3nt: TGTGCCAGCTTCACCAGAGGGGACTTCTATGGCTACACCTTC

v_gene: TRBV7-9
j_gene: TRBJ2-1
abundance: few
d_gene: .
CDR3aa: CASSLLQGMGGRAYNEQFF
CDR3nt: TGTGCCAGCAGCTTACTACAGGGGATGGGCGGGAGAGCCTACAATGAGCAGTTCTTC

v_gene: TRBV6-6
j_gene: TRBJ2-3
abundance: .
d_gene: .
CDR3aa: CASSYRGSGQPTDTQYF
CDR3nt: TGTGCCAGCAGTTACAGAGGGAGCGGGCAACCCACAGATACGCAGTATTTT

v_gene: TRBV11-2
j_gene: TRBJ2-5
abundance: many
d_gene: TRBD1
CDR3aa: CASSFLQGETQYF
CDR3nt: TGTGCCAGCAGCTTTTTACAGGGGGAGACCCAGTACTTC

v_gene: TRBV7-8
j_gene: TRBJ2-5
abundance: many
d_gene: TRBD1
CDR3aa: CASSLPKTGGTKYQETQYF
CDR3nt: TGTGCCAGCAGCTTACCTAAGACAGGGGGTACGAAGTACCAAGAGACCCAGTACTTC

v_gene: TRBV18
j_gene: TRBJ2-5
abundance: many
d_gene: .
CDR3aa: CASSEQETQYF
CDR3nt: TGTGCCAGCTCAGAGCAAGAGACCCAGTACTTC

v_gene: TRBV20-1
j_gene: TRBJ2-1
abundance: .
d_gene: TRBD2
CDR3aa: CSAPLWTSGAGWGYNEQFF
CDR3nt: TGCAGTGCCCCCCTCTGGACTAGCGGGGCTGGGTGGGGGTACAATGAGCAGTTCTTC

v_gene: TRBV7-2
j_gene: TRBJ2-7
abundance: .
d_gene: .
CDR3aa: CASSLAGSAGHTHYEQYF
CDR3nt: TGTGCCAGCAGCTTAGCTGGGTCGGCGGGACATACCCACTACGAGCAGTACTTC

v_gene: TRBV30
j_gene: TRBJ1-5
abundance: many
d_gene: .
CDR3aa: CAWSVPGNMGNQPQHF
CDR3nt: TGTGCCTGGAGTGTACCGGGGAATATGGGCAATCAGCCCCAGCATTTT

v_gene: TRBV7-9
j_gene: TRBJ2-3
abundance: few
d_gene: .
CDR3aa: CASSPNSGLTDTQYF
CDR3nt: TGTGCCAGCAGTCCTAATAGCGGCCTCACAGATACGCAGTATTTT

v_gene: TRBV18
j_gene: TRBJ2-1
abundance: .
d_gene: .
CDR3aa: CASSPIPGSNEQFF
CDR3nt: TGTGCCAGCTCACCTATTCCGGGGAGCAATGAGCAGTTCTTC